A selection of T cell receptor beta chains follows, all from one sample in a study of blood T cell repertoires in COVID-19. The table came from immunoSEQ multiplex PCR; TCRdb's copy has only in-frame clones and leaves some out. The table lists over 30,000 clones, roughly 75% of them singletons. Sequences were obtained from peripheral blood. These receptors were obtained from a man at least 80 years old with active or convalescent COVID-19. The CDR3 runs from the conserved cysteine through the conserved F or W. D genes are given only for firm matches. Clone size appears in some rows only: once, few, many, or a class for an expanded clone.

TGTGCCAGCAGCACCCGGGTGATGAACACTGAAGCTTTCTTT CASSTRVMNTEAFF NA TRBJ1-1 TRBV7-9 NA
TGTGCCAGTAGTATAGAGGGGGGCACTGAAGCTTTCTTT CASSIEGGTEAFF NA TRBJ1-1 TRBV19 NA
TGTGCCAGCAGGATAACAGGGGGCGGGTACGAGCAGTACTTC CASRITGGGYEQYF NA TRBJ2-7 TRBV14 TRBD1
TGTGCCACCAGCTACACCGGGACACGGAACACTGAAGCTTTCTTT CATSYTGTRNTEAFF once TRBJ1-1 TRBV15 NA
TGTGCCAGTAGTCGGTGGGGGGGAATCTACAATGAGCAGTTCTTC CASSRWGGIYNEQFF NA TRBJ2-1 TRBV18 TRBD2
TGCAGCGTCCGGAGGGTAAGCTCCGGGGAGACCCAGTACTTC CSVRRVSSGETQYF NA TRBJ2-5 TRBV29-1 NA
TGTGCCAGTAGGAATGACAGGGTCAACACTGAAGCTTTCTTT CASRNDRVNTEAFF few TRBJ1-1 TRBV19 TRBD1
TGTGCCAGCAGCCAATCTTGGGCCGGTAATGAGCAGTTCTTC CASSQSWAGNEQFF few TRBJ2-1 TRBV16 NA
TGTGCCTGGAGTGTACGGGGACAGGGGGCGCGAAATCAGCCCCAGCATTTT CAWSVRGQGARNQPQHF NA TRBJ1-5 TRBV30 TRBD1
TGTGCCTGGAGTAACGGGGATACGCAGTATTTT CAWSNGDTQYF few TRBJ2-3 TRBV30 NA
TGTGCCAGCAGCTTCGGGACAGGGGGCGGTGAAAAACTGTTTTTT CASSFGTGGGEKLFF NA TRBJ1-4 TRBV5-5 TRBD1
TGTGCCAGCACGAGTATATCATATGGCTACACCTTC CASTSISYGYTF NA TRBJ1-2 TRBV28 NA
TGTGCCAGCAGCCCCTACGCCCAGGTTCAGGGCTACACCTTC CASSPYAQVQGYTF NA TRBJ1-2 TRBV7-8 NA
TGTGCCAGCAGCGAAGCGGGGACAGGGTCCTACGAGCAGTACTTC CASSEAGTGSYEQYF NA TRBJ2-7 TRBV28 TRBD1
TGTGCCTGGAGTCCGGGACAGACCTACGAGCAGTACTTC CAWSPGQTYEQYF NA TRBJ2-7 TRBV30 TRBD1
TGTGCCAGCACCCGGGGGGGGGCCCGCAATCAGCCCCAGCATTTT CASTRGGARNQPQHF NA TRBJ1-5 TRBV28 NA
TGTGCCAGCACCCGGGACAGTGCGAATTCACCCCTCCACTTT CASTRDSANSPLHF NA TRBJ1-6 TRBV2 TRBD1
TGTGCCAGCAGTGAAGCAGGGACAGGGACCTATGGCTACACCTTC CASSEAGTGTYGYTF few TRBJ1-2 TRBV6-1 TRBD1
TGTGCCACCAGTGATTTGCCTCGGACAGGGAGAAGCACAGATACGCAGTATTTT CATSDLPRTGRSTDTQYF NA TRBJ2-3 TRBV24-1 TRBD1
TGTGCCACGCAGGGGTACAATGAGCAGTTCTTC CATQGYNEQFF NA TRBJ2-1 TRBV2 NA
TGCGCCAGCAGCCCCTCAGGTACAGGGATAACTGAAGCTTTCTTT CASSPSGTGITEAFF NA TRBJ1-1 TRBV4-3 NA
TGTGCCAGCAGTCTAGTAGCGGGAGGCGCCGATACGCAGTATTTT CASSLVAGGADTQYF few TRBJ2-3 TRBV27 TRBD2
TGTGCCAGCAGCAAAGCAGAGGGACTAATGGACGAGCAGTACTTC CASSKAEGLMDEQYF NA TRBJ2-7 TRBV21-1 NA
TGTGCCGGCTCCGGGACTAGCGGGGGCAGGTCCTACAATGAGCAGTTCTTC CAGSGTSGGRSYNEQFF NA TRBJ2-1 TRBV7-2 TRBD2
TGTGCCAGCAGCGGCGGTTTACAGGATTTCAATGAGCAGTTCTTC CASSGGLQDFNEQFF NA TRBJ2-1 TRBV7-2 NA
TGTGCCAGCCTTAAGGGCGGGGGAGTGGGGACCGGGGAGCTGTTTTTT CASLKGGGVGTGELFF NA TRBJ2-2 TRBV28 TRBD2
TGTGCCTGGAGCTCCTCTGGAAACACCATATATTTT CAWSSSGNTIYF NA TRBJ1-3 TRBV30 NA
TGTGCCAGCAGTTTATTTGGGCACACTGAAGCTTTCTTT CASSLFGHTEAFF NA TRBJ1-1 TRBV28 NA
TGTGCCAGCAGTAAAACCAGGGGGCGCGTAGATACGCAGTATTTT CASSKTRGRVDTQYF NA TRBJ2-3 TRBV6-5 TRBD1
TGTGCCAGTACCCCGCGGGTGAACACTGAAGCTTTCTTT CASTPRVNTEAFF NA TRBJ1-1 TRBV19 NA
TGCGCCACCGGGACAGGGGGCTTCGCTAACTATGGCTACACCTTC CATGTGGFANYGYTF NA TRBJ1-2 TRBV5-1 TRBD1
TGTGCCAGCAGCCAAGAGTGGACTAGCGACTCCTACGAGCAGTACTTC CASSQEWTSDSYEQYF once TRBJ2-7 TRBV4-2 TRBD2
TGTGCCAGCAGCTTATCCCAGGGCTATGGGGCCAACGTCCTGACTTTC CASSLSQGYGANVLTF few TRBJ2-6 TRBV7-9 NA
TGTGCCAGCAGTTTATTAGGGGGGAGGGCCGGGGAGCTGTTTTTT CASSLLGGRAGELFF NA TRBJ2-2 TRBV27 NA
TGTGCCACCAGCAGAGACTGGGTCGGGGGGACCTCTGGAAACACCATATATTTT CATSRDWVGGTSGNTIYF NA TRBJ1-3 TRBV15 NA
TGTGCCAGCAGCCCCCAGACAGGGGGCGCAAAATACGAGCAGTACTTC CASSPQTGGAKYEQYF few TRBJ2-7 TRBV9 TRBD1
TGTGCCAGCAGCCACGACAGACAGGGGGCCTATGGCTACACCTTC CASSHDRQGAYGYTF NA TRBJ1-2 TRBV16 TRBD1
TGTGCCAGCAGCTCGGACAGGAGGACCAATCAGCCCCAGCATTTT CASSSDRRTNQPQHF NA TRBJ1-5 TRBV5-8 TRBD1
TGTGCCAGCAGCCGGACAGGCCTCTACACCTTC CASSRTGLYTF few TRBJ1-2 TRBV5-4 TRBD1
TGTGCCAGCAGTTACGGACTAGCGGGAGCAGATACGCAGTATTTT CASSYGLAGADTQYF few TRBJ2-3 TRBV6-6 TRBD2
TGTGCCAGCAGCATGGGGAGGGGAAATAATTCACCCCTCCACTTT CASSMGRGNNSPLHF NA TRBJ1-6 TRBV5-4 NA
TGTGCCAGTAGTCCAGACAGCTACACTGAAGCTTTCTTT CASSPDSYTEAFF NA TRBJ1-1 TRBV19 NA
TGTGCCAGCTCACCACAAAGCGGTGAGAACACCGGGGAGCTGTTTTTT CASSPQSGENTGELFF few TRBJ2-2 TRBV18 NA
TGTGCCAGTAGTCCGTCGCGGATCCAGTCTGGCTACACCTTC CASSPSRIQSGYTF NA TRBJ1-2 TRBV19 NA
TGTGCCAGCAGCCAAGTGTCTAGTGGATTTTACGAGCAGTACTTC CASSQVSSGFYEQYF NA TRBJ2-7 TRBV14 NA
TGTGCCAGCAGCTTGTTGGACAGCTGGGACGCTTTCTTT CASSLLDSWDAFF medium-sized TRBJ1-1 TRBV5-8 NA
TGTGCCAGCTTTTTATCTTTAGGCAGGGGGTCCGGGGAGCTGTTTTTT CASFLSLGRGSGELFF NA TRBJ2-2 TRBV28 TRBD1
TGCGCCAGCAGAGAGGGGGAGTACACTGAAGCTTTCTTT CASREGEYTEAFF NA TRBJ1-1 TRBV4-1 NA
TGTGCCAGCAGCCAAGGACATACCGGGGAGCTGTTTTTT CASSQGHTGELFF NA TRBJ2-2 TRBV3-1/TRBV3-2 NA
TGTGCCAGTAGTACCCAGACAGGGGTGGGGGAGCTGTTTTTT CASSTQTGVGELFF NA TRBJ2-2 TRBV19 TRBD1
TGTGCTAGCAGCTACTCCGGGACTCCAGTCTCTGGGGCCAACGTCCTGACTTTC CASSYSGTPVSGANVLTF NA TRBJ2-6 TRBV7-7 NA
TGTGCCAGCAGCCCGGACAGCTCGTACGAGCAGTACTTC CASSPDSSYEQYF once TRBJ2-7 TRBV6-2/TRBV6-3 NA